The present T cell receptor (beta chain) was sequenced within a study of prognosis after radiotherapy for stage I lung cancer. This clonotype was detected once. One base separates it from a far larger clone, so it is likely a read error. V shed 6 bases and J shed 4 bases, with 18 bases lying between them. CDR3 size: 16 residues. The germline CDR1 and CDR2 sequences are MNHNS and SASEGT. From genomic DNA, two-round multiplex PCR was used to amplify TCR beta CDR3. Initially, in first-round PCR, primers specific to each TRBV and TRBJ gene were used. TCRdb processed the multiplex PCR reads anew with MiXCR; each CDR3 protein has one entry. Altogether around 13,000 distinct CDR3 sequences are present, around 50% being singletons, with the ten largest covering about 27%.

V gene TRBV6-1 combines with J gene TRBJ2-2; D might be TRBD2 (7 bases). The sequencing here drew on PBMCs, taken before or after stereotactic body radiation therapy (not recorded which). The receptor was isolated from a donor over 45 with non-small cell lung cancer. The CDR3 here is CASSRGGDGGTGELFF. The CDR3 DNA reads TGTGCCAGCAGCAGAGGGGGGGATGGTGGCACCGGGGAGCTGTTTTTT.